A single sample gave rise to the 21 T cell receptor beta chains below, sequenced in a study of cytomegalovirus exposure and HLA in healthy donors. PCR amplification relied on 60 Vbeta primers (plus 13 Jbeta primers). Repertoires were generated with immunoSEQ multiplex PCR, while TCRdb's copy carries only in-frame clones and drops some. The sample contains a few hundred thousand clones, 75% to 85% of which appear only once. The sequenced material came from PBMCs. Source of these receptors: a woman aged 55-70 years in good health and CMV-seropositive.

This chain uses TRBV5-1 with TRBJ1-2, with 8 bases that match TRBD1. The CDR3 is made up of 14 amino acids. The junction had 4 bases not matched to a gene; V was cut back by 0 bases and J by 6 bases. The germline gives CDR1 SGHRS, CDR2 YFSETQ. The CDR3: CASSLGSGGDGYTF. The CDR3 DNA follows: TGCGCCAGCAGCTTGGGTTCAGGGGGCGATGGCTACACCTTC.

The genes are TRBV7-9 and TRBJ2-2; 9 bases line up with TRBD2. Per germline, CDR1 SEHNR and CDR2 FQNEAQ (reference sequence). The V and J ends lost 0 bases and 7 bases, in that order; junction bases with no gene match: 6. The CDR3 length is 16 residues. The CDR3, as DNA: TGTGCCAGCAGCTTAGCTAGCGGGAGAGGAGTCGGGGAGCTGTTTTTT. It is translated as CASSLASGRGVGELFF. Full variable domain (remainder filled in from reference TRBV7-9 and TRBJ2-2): DTGVSQNPRHKITKRGQNVTFRCDPISEHNRLYWYRQTLGQGPEFLTYFQNEAQLEKSRLLSDRFSAERPKGSFSTLEIQRTEQGDSAMYLCASSLASGRGVGELFFGEGSRLTVL.

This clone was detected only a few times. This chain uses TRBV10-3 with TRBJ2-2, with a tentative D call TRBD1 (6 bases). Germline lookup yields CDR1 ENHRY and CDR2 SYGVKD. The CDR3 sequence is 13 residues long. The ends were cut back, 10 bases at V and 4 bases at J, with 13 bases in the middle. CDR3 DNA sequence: TGTGCCACGACGACAGGACGCACCGGGGAGCTGTTTTTT. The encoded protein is CATTTGRTGELFF.

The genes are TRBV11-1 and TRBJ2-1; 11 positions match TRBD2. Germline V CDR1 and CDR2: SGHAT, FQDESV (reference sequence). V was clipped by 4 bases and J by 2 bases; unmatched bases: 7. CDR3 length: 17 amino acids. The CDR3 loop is CASSYDLAGGPYNEQFF. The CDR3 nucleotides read TGTGCCAGCAGCTACGACCTAGCGGGAGGCCCCTACAATGAGCAGTTCTTC.

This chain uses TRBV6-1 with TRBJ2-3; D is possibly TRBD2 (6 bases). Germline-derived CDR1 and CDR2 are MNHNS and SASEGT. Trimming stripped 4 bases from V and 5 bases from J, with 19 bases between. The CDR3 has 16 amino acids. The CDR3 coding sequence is TGTGCCAGCAGTGCAGGTAGCGGACCCACTAAAGATACGCAGTATTTT. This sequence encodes CASSAGSGPTKDTQYF.

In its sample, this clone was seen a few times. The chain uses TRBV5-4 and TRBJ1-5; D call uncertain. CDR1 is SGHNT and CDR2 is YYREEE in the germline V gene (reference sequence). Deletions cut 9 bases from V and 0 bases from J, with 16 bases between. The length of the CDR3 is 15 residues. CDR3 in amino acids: CANPRHIHSNQPQHF. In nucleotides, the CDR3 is TGTGCCAACCCTCGCCACATACATAGCAATCAGCCCCAGCATTTT.

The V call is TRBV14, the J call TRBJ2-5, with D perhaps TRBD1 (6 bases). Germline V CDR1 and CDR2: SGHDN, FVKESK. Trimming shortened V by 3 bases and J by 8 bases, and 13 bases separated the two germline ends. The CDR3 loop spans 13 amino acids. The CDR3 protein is CASSQGHIATQYF. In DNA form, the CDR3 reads TGTGCCAGCAGCCAGGGACACATCGCCACCCAGTACTTC.

The CDR3 DNA reads TGTGCCAGCAGCGAAATGGAGGGCTCCTACGAGCAGTACTTC. Protein product: CASSEMEGSYEQYF. The chain carries TRBV9 and TRBJ2-7; the D gene is possibly TRBD2 (6 bases). The V and J ends lost 3 bases and 0 bases respectively, with 10 bases between them. This CDR3 comprises 14 residues. CDR1 is SGDLS and CDR2 is YYNGEE in the germline V gene. Full variable domain (outside the CDR3, taken from reference TRBV9 and TRBJ2-7): DSGVTQTPKHLITATGQRVTLRCSPRSGDLSVYWYQQSLDQGLQFLIQYYNGEERAKGNILERFSAQQFPDLHSELNLSSLELGDSALYFCASSEMEGSYEQYFGPGTRLTVT.

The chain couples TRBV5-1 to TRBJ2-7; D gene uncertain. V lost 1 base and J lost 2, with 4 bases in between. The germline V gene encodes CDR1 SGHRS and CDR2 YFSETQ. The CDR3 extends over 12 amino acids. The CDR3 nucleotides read TGCGCCAGCAGCTTGTCGGCCTACGAGCAGTACTTC. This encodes CASSLSAYEQYF. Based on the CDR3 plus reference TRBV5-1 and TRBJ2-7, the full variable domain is KAGVTQTPRYLIKTRGQQVTLSCSPISGHRSVSWYQQTPGQGLQFLFEYFSETQRNKGNFPGRFSGRQFSNSRSEMNVSTLELGDSALYLCASSLSAYEQYFGPGTRLTVT.

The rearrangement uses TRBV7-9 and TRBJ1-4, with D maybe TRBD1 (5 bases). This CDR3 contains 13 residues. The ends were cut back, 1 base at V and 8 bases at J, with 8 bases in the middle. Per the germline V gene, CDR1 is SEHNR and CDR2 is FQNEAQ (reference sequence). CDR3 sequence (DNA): TGTGCCAGCAGCTTAGGAGCAGGGGAAAAACTGTTTTTT. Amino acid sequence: CASSLGAGEKLFF.

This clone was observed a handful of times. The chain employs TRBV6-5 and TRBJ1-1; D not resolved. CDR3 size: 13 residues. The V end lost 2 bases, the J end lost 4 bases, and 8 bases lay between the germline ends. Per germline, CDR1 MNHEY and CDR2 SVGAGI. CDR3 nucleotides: TGTGCCAGCAGTTACGGCGAGGGCACTGAAGCTTTCTTT. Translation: CASSYGEGTEAFF.

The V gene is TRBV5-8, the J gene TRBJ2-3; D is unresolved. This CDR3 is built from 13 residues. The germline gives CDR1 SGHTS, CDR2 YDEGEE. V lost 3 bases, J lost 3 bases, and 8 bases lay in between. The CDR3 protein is CASSSPKTDTQYF. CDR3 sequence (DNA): TGTGCCAGCAGCTCCCCTAAAACAGATACGCAGTATTTT.

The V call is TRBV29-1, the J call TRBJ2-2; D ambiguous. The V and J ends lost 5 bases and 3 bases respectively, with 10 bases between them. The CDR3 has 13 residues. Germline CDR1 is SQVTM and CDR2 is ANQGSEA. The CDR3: CSVMGTYTGELFF. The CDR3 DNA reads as TGCAGCGTTATGGGCACCTACACCGGGGAGCTGTTTTTT.

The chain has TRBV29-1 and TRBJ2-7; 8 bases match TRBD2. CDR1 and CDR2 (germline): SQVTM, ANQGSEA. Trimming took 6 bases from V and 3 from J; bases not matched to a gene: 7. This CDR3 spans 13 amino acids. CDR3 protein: CSVSSGSNYEQYF. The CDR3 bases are TGCAGCGTCTCTAGCGGGTCTAACTACGAGCAGTACTTC.

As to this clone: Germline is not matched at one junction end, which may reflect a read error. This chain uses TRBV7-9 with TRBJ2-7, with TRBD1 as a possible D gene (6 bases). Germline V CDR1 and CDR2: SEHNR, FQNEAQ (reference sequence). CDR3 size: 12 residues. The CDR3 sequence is CSSSLQGYEQYF. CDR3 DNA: TGTTCCAGCAGCTTACAGGGCTACGAGCAGTACTTC.

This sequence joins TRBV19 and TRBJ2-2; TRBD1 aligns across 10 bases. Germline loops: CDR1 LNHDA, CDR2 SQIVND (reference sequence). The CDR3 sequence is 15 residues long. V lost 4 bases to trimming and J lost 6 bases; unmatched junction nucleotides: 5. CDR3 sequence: CASSTGTGDPGELFF. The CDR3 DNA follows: TGTGCCAGTAGTACCGGGACAGGGGATCCCGGGGAGCTGTTTTTT. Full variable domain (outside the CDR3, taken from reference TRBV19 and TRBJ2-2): DGGITQSPKYLFRKEGQNVTLSCEQNLNHDAMYWYRQDPGQGLRLIYYSQIVNDFQKGDIAEGYSVSREKKESFPLTVTSAQKNPTAFYLCASSTGTGDPGELFFGEGSRLTVL.

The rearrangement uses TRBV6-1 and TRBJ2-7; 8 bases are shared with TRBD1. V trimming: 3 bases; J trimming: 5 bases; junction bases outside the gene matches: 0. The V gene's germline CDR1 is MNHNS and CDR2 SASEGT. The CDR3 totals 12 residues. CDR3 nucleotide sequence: TGTGCCAGCAGTGAGACAGGGGACGAGCAGTACTTC. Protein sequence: CASSETGDEQYF.

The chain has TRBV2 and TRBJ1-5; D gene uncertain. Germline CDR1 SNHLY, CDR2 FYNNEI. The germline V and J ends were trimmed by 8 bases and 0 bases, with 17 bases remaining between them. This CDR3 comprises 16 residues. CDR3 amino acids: CASDYDRPPSNQPQHF. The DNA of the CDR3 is TGTGCCAGCGACTACGATAGACCCCCTAGCAATCAGCCCCAGCATTTT.

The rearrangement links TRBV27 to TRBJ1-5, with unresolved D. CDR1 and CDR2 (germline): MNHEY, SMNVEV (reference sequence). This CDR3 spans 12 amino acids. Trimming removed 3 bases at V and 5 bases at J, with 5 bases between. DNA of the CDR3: TGTGCCAGCAGTTTCCGGGATCAGCCCCAGCATTTT. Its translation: CASSFRDQPQHF.

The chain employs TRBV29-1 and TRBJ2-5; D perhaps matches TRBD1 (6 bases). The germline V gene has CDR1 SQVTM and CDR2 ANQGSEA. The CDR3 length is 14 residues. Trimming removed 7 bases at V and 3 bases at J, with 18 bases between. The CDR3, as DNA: TGCAGCGCCGGCCCGGACAGTCGGGAAGAGACCCAGTACTTC. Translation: CSAGPDSREETQYF.

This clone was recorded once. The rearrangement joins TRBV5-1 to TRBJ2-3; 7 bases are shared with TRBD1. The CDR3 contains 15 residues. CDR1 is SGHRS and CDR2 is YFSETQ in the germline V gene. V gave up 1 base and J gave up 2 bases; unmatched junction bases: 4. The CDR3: CASSLQTGTTDTQYF. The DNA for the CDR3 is TGCGCCAGCAGCTTGCAGACAGGGACCACAGATACGCAGTATTTT.